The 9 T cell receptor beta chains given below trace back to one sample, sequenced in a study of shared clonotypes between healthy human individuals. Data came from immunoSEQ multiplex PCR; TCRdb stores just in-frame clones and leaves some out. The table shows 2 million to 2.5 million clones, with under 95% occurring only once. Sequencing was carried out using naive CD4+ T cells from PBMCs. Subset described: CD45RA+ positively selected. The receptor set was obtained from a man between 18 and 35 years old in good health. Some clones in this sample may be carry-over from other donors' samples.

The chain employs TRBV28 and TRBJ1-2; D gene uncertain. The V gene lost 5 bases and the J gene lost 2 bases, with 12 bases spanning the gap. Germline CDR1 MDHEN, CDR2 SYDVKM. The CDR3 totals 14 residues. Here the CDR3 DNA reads TGTGCCAGCAGTCCTACCGGGAGAAACTATGGCTACACCTTC. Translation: CASSPTGRNYGYTF.

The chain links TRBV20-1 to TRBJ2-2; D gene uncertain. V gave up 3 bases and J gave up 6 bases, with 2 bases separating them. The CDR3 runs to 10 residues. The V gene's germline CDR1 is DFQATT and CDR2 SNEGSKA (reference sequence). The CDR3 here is CSARSGELFF. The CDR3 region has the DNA TGCAGTGCTAGGTCCGGGGAGCTGTTTTTT.

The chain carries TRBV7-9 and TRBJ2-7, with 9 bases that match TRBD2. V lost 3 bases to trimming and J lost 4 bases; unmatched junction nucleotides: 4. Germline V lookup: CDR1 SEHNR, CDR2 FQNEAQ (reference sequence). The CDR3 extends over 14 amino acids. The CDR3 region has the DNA TGTGCCAGCAGCTTTGGGACTAGCCATTACGAGCAGTACTTC. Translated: CASSFGTSHYEQYF.

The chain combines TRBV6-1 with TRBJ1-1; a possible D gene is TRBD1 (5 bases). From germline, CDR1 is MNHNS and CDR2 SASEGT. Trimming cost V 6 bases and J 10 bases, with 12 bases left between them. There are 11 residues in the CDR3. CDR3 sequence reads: CASRTLGGAFF. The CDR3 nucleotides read TGTGCCAGCAGGACCCTTGGGGGAGCTTTCTTT.

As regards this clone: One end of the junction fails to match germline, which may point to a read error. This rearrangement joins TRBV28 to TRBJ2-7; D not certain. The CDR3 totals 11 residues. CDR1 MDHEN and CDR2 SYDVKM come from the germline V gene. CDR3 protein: CASSLLPRVVF. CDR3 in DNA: TGTGCCAGCAGTTTATTACCCCGGGTCGTCTTC.

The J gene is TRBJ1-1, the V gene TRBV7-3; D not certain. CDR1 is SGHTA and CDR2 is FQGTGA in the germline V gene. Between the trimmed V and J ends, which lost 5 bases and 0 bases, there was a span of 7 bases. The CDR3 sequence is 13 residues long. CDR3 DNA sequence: TGTGCCAGCAGCCCGCACATGAACACTGAAGCTTTCTTT. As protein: CASSPHMNTEAFF.

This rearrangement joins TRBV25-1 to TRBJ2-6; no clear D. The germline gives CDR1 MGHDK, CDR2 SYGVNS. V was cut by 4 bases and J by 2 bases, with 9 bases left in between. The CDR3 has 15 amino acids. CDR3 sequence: CASSVTATGANVLTF. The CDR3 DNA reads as TGTGCCAGCAGTGTAACTGCTACTGGGGCCAACGTCCTGACTTTC.

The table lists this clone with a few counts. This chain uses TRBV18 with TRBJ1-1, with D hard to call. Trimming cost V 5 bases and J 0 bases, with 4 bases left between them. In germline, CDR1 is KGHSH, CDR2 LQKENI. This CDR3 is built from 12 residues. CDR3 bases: TGTGCCAGCTCAGGGGTGAACACTGAAGCTTTCTTT. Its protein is CASSGVNTEAFF.

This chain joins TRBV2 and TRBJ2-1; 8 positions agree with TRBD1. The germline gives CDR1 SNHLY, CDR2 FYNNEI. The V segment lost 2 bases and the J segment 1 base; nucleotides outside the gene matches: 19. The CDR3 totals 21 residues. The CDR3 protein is CASSENSDRETTRRSYNEQFF. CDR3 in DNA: TGTGCCAGCAGTGAAAATTCGGACAGGGAGACCACACGAAGGTCCTACAATGAGCAGTTCTTC.